This T cell receptor beta chain derives from a study of cytomegalovirus exposure and HLA in healthy donors. Amplification used 60 Vbeta primers and 13 Jbeta primers. The repertoire was sequenced with immunoSEQ multiplex PCR; TCRdb's copy has only in-frame clones and lacks some. The data show 150,000 to 180,000 clones, about 74% seen once. Trimming cost V 2 bases and J 1 base, with 12 bases left between them. CDR1 SGHVS and CDR2 FQNEAQ come from the germline V gene. The CDR3 spans 16 residues. The clonotype originates from a woman aged 40 to 49 in good health and CMV-seronegative. The sequencing input was PBMCs. This chain links TRBV7-8 with TRBJ1-5, with D uncertain. CDR3 loop: CASSLHIVYSNQPQHF. The CDR3 DNA reads TGTGCCAGCAGCTTACATATAGTTTACAGCAATCAGCCCCAGCATTTT.